This entry lists 25 T cell receptor beta chains sequenced from one sample in a study of blood T cell repertoires in COVID-19. The protocol was immunoSEQ multiplex PCR, while the TCRdb copy is restricted to in-frame clones and leaves out a portion. The sample contains approximately 85,000 clones, around 87% of which appear only once. The sequenced material came from peripheral blood. The receptors were sampled from a woman between 50 and 59 years old with active or convalescent COVID-19.

The CDR3 loop is CAWSVQGAGANVLTF. The DNA for the CDR3 is TGTGCCTGGAGTGTACAGGGGGCCGGGGCCAACGTCCTGACTTTC. The chain has TRBV30 and TRBJ2-6, with 9 bases fitting TRBD1. Germline V lookup: CDR1 GTSNPN, CDR2 SVGIG (reference sequence). V shed 0 bases and J 4 bases; nucleotides not matched to a gene: 1. This CDR3 is built from 15 residues.

The table lists this clone with a count of one. The chain carries TRBV6-4 and TRBJ1-2; TRBD1 agrees at 8 bases. This CDR3 has 15 residues. J lost 3 bases, V lost 2 bases, and 5 bases had no gene match. Germline CDR1 and CDR2: MRHNA and SNTAGT. The CDR3 DNA sequence: TGTGCCAGCAGTGACACAGGACAGGGCTACTATGGCTACACCTTC. Its translation: CASSDTGQGYYGYTF.

This rearrangement joins TRBV6-5 to TRBJ2-2; 9 positions match TRBD1. The germline CDR1 and CDR2 sequences are MNHEY and SVGAGI. Unmatched junction bases numbered 8, after V lost 6 bases and J lost 6 bases. CDR3 length: 15 amino acids. CDR3 coding DNA: TGTGCCAGCAGGGCGGGACAGGGTATCTCCGGGGAGCTGTTTTTT. This sequence encodes CASRAGQGISGELFF.

The J gene is TRBJ1-1, the V gene TRBV19; 8 bases are shared with TRBD1. V was clipped by 5 bases and J by 3 bases; unmatched bases: 2. The CDR3 is made up of 13 amino acids. Germline V lookup: CDR1 LNHDA, CDR2 SQIVND (reference sequence). In DNA, the CDR3 is TGTGCCAGTAGTTCACAGGGGGACACTGAAGCTTTCTTT. Encoded protein: CASSSQGDTEAFF.

The CDR3 region is CASIPLAGNTIYF. CDR3 sequence (DNA): TGTGCCAGTATCCCCCTCGCGGGAAACACCATATATTTT. The V and J genes are TRBV19 and TRBJ1-3; no firm D call. Germline assignment: CDR1 LNHDA and CDR2 SQIVND (reference sequence). V was shortened by 7 bases and J by 4 bases, with 11 bases between the two germline ends. The CDR3 is 13 residues long. Complete variable domain (other parts from reference TRBV19 and TRBJ1-3): DGGITQSPKYLFRKEGQNVTLSCEQNLNHDAMYWYRQDPGQGLRLIYYSQIVNDFQKGDIAEGYSVSREKKESFPLTVTSAQKNPTAFYLCASIPLAGNTIYFGEGSWLTVV.

The J gene is TRBJ2-2, the V gene TRBV5-1; 12 bases are shared with TRBD2. There are 19 residues in the CDR3. CDR1 SGHRS and CDR2 YFSETQ come from the germline V gene. The ends lost 3 bases at V and 6 bases at J; junction bases unmatched: 15. CDR3 nucleotides: TGCGCCAGCAGCTCAGGACTAGCGGGGTCACCCTCGGGCGCCGGGGAGCTGTTTTTT. As protein: CASSSGLAGSPSGAGELFF.

The V gene is TRBV27, the J gene TRBJ2-5; maybe TRBD1 (5 bases). CDR3 length: 14 amino acids. Germline assignment: CDR1 MNHEY and CDR2 SMNVEV (reference sequence). V lost 0 bases, J lost 5 bases, and 10 bases lay in between. Here the CDR3 reads CASSLSVGHETQYF. For the CDR3, the DNA is TGTGCCAGCAGTTTATCGGTGGGGCATGAGACCCAGTACTTC.

Only a few counts were recorded for this clone. V usage is TRBV7-9 and J usage is TRBJ1-1, with D hard to call. CDR3 length equals 18 residues. Trimming stripped 4 bases from V and 7 bases from J, with 28 bases between. Germline V gives CDR1 SEHNR, CDR2 FQNEAQ (reference sequence). CDR3 sequence: CASSSRSSEAWYKGEAFF. CDR3 nucleotide sequence: TGTGCCAGCAGCTCCCGGTCGTCGGAGGCTTGGTATAAGGGTGAAGCTTTCTTT.

This chain links TRBV19 with TRBJ2-7; TRBD1 agrees at 11 bases. Germline V gene data show CDR1 as LNHDA and CDR2 as SQIVND (reference sequence). The CDR3 runs to 15 residues. Unmatched junction bases numbered 4, after V lost 3 bases and J lost 3 bases. As DNA, the CDR3 is TGTGCCAGTAGTATGGGGACAGGGGGGATCTACGAGCAGTACTTC. This encodes CASSMGTGGIYEQYF.

The V gene is TRBV4-3, the J gene TRBJ2-7; TRBD1 matches 10 bases. Germline-derived CDR1 and CDR2 are LGHNA and YSLEER. Trimming took 0 bases from V and 1 from J; bases not matched to a gene: 15. The CDR3 has 20 residues. The DNA for the CDR3 is TGCGCCAGCAGCCAAGAAGGGTTAGGGGGACAGGGGATAGGATCCTACGAGCAGTACTTC. This codes for CASSQEGLGGQGIGSYEQYF.

This clone was observed once. The chain couples TRBV18 to TRBJ1-5; 10 bases line up with TRBD1. The CDR3 is made up of 16 amino acids. CDR1 and CDR2 from the germline V gene are KGHSH and LQKENI. The J segment lost 7 bases and the V segment lost 3 bases, leaving 9 bases of the junction unmatched. Written as DNA, the CDR3 is TGTGCCAGCTCACCGGACGAGACAGGGGGCTGGCAGCCCCAGCATTTT. As protein: CASSPDETGGWQPQHF. Full variable domain (missing parts from reference TRBV18 and TRBJ1-5): NAGVMQNPRHLVRRRGQEARLRCSPMKGHSHVYWYRQLPEEGLKFMVYLQKENIIDESGMPKERFSAEFPKEGPSILRIQQVVRGDSAAYFCASSPDETGGWQPQHFGDGTRLSIL.

The chain uses TRBV9 and TRBJ1-3, with TRBD1 identical over 7 bases. The CDR3 covers 16 residues. J was trimmed by 3 bases and V by 4 bases; bases with no gene match: 10. Germline V gene sequence: CDR1 SGDLS, CDR2 YYNGEE. The CDR3 DNA follows: TGTGCCAGCAGCCGGCCGGGACAGATGCATGGAAACACCATATATTTT. Translating gives CASSRPGQMHGNTIYF.

This clone was counted a single time. This sequence joins TRBV7-6 and TRBJ1-3; D gene unclear. There are 16 residues in the CDR3. The V end lost 5 bases, the J end lost 0 bases, and 14 bases lay between the germline ends. Germline CDR1 and CDR2: SGHVS and FNYEAQ. CDR3 sequence reads: CASSSPEENSGNTIYF. For the CDR3, the DNA is TGTGCCAGCAGCAGTCCGGAGGAAAACTCTGGAAACACCATATATTTT.

The rearrangement uses TRBV4-1 and TRBJ2-5; TRBD2 might be the D (6 bases). The CDR3 sequence is 13 residues long. Trimming removed 3 bases from V and 4 bases from J, with 9 bases in between. CDR1 and CDR2 (germline): MGHRA, YSYEKL. CDR3 nucleotide sequence: TGCGCCAGCAGCCAGGGGACTGGAGAGACCCAGTACTTC. This gives the protein CASSQGTGETQYF.

This clone appeared a single time. The CDR3 sequence: CASSAVAETWETQYF. As DNA, the CDR3 is TGTGCCAGCAGTGCCGTGGCGGAGACCTGGGAGACCCAGTACTTC. V is TRBV2 and J is TRBJ2-5; D call uncertain. Deletions cut 4 bases from V and 5 bases from J, with 17 bases between. The CDR3 has 15 residues. Germline loops: CDR1 SNHLY, CDR2 FYNNEI. The full variable domain, with the rest looked up from reference TRBV2 and TRBJ2-5, is EPEVTQTPSHQVTQMGQEVILRCVPISNHLYFYWYRQILGQKVEFLVSFYNNEISEKSEIFDDQFSVERPDGSNFTLKIRSTKLEDSAMYFCASSAVAETWETQYFGPGTRLLVL.

V is TRBV7-3 and J is TRBJ1-1; the match to TRBD1 covers 9 bases. Germline lookup yields CDR1 SGHTA and CDR2 FQGTGA. The V gene end was trimmed by 5 bases and the J gene end by 5 bases; junction bases not matched to a gene: 6. This CDR3 has 14 amino acids. The CDR3: CASSTGTGRTEAFF. DNA for the CDR3: TGTGCCAGCAGCACCGGGACAGGGCGGACTGAAGCTTTCTTT. Complete variable domain (other parts from reference TRBV7-3 and TRBJ1-1): GAGVSQTPSNKVTEKGKYVELRCDPISGHTALYWYRQSLGQGPEFLIYFQGTGAADDSGLPNDRFFAVRPEGSVSTLKIQRTERGDSAVYLCASSTGTGRTEAFFGQGTRLTVV.

The chain combines TRBV10-3 with TRBJ1-1; D is possibly TRBD1 (6 bases). The CDR3 is 16 amino acids. Germline V lookup: CDR1 ENHRY, CDR2 SYGVKD. V lost 0 bases and J lost 7, with 18 bases in between. As DNA, the CDR3 is TGTGCCATCAGTGAGTCGAGGCGGGGGCTTACGAATGAAGCTTTCTTT. It specifies CAISESRRGLTNEAFF.

The gene calls are TRBV5-1 and TRBJ1-1, with TRBD1 as a possible D gene (6 bases). V gave up 2 bases and J gave up 1 base, with 9 bases separating them. The CDR3 has 14 amino acids. CDR1 is SGHRS and CDR2 is YFSETQ in the germline V gene. The CDR3 spells CASSFGQTNTEAFF. Written as DNA, the CDR3 is TGCGCCAGCAGCTTTGGACAGACGAACACTGAAGCTTTCTTT.

Only one count was recorded for this clone. The chain combines TRBV6-1 with TRBJ2-7, with 8 bases aligning to TRBD1. Germline V gene sequence: CDR1 MNHNS, CDR2 SASEGT. With 3 bases clipped from V and 1 base from J, the junction kept 5 bases outside the gene matches. The CDR3 length is 15 residues. CDR3 nucleotide sequence: TGTGCCAGCAGTGACCCGGACAGGGCATCCTACGAGCAGTACTTC. Residues: CASSDPDRASYEQYF.

The chain has TRBV2 and TRBJ1-4, with a possible D match to TRBD1 (5 bases). This CDR3 is built from 11 residues. CDR1 and CDR2 from the germline V gene are SNHLY and FYNNEI. The germline V and J ends were trimmed by 8 bases and 8 bases, with 9 bases remaining between them. The CDR3 DNA reads TGTGCCAGCGGGCGGGGGGAAAAACTGTTTTTT. Translating it yields CASGRGEKLFF.

The rearrangement joins TRBV7-9 to TRBJ2-4, with TRBD1 matching over 9 bases. Trimming removed 5 bases from V and 8 bases from J; junction bases left unmatched: 13. Germline loops: CDR1 SEHNR, CDR2 FQNEAQ (reference sequence). The CDR3 is 16 residues long. CDR3 coding DNA: TGTGCCAGCAGCGATACAGGGGGCGGCAGTGTGGACATTCAGTACTTC. Its translation: CASSDTGGGSVDIQYF. Full variable domain (outside the CDR3, taken from reference TRBV7-9 and TRBJ2-4): DTGVSQNPRHKITKRGQNVTFRCDPISEHNRLYWYRQTLGQGPEFLTYFQNEAQLEKSRLLSDRFSAERPKGSFSTLEIQRTEQGDSAMYLCASSDTGGGSVDIQYFGAGTRLSVL.

The CDR3 here is CASSVAGQGVRETQYF. CDR3 DNA: TGTGCCAGCAGCGTAGCGGGACAGGGAGTTAGGGAGACCCAGTACTTC. This rearrangement joins TRBV9 to TRBJ2-5, with 9 nucleotides matching TRBD1. CDR3 size: 16 residues. CDR1 is SGDLS and CDR2 is YYNGEE in the germline V gene. Trimming took 0 bases from V and 5 from J; bases not matched to a gene: 8.

V gene TRBV27 combines with J gene TRBJ2-4, with 7 bases fitting TRBD1. The germline V gene has CDR1 MNHEY and CDR2 SMNVEV (reference sequence). This CDR3 is built from 16 residues. V lost 5 bases and J lost 1; bases outside the gene matches: 8. CDR3 region: CASSAYRGRAKNIQYF. The CDR3, as DNA: TGTGCCAGCAGTGCCTACAGGGGAAGGGCCAAAAACATTCAGTACTTC.

In this sample, this clone is medium-sized. The chain employs TRBV7-6 and TRBJ1-2; perhaps TRBD1 as D (5 bases). This CDR3 is 15 amino acids long. CDR1 is SGHVS, CDR2 FNYEAQ, per germline. Trimming left V 6 bases short and J 2 bases short, with 16 bases between. The CDR3 DNA is TGTGCCAGCAGACCAAGCCGGGAGGGGAACTATGGCTACACCTTC. Translated, it gives CASRPSREGNYGYTF.

A few counts support this clone. V and J are TRBV5-1 and TRBJ1-1; TRBD1 aligns across 9 bases. This CDR3 has 14 residues. Unmatched junction bases numbered 6, after V lost 5 bases and J lost 4 bases. Germline V gene data show CDR1 as SGHRS and CDR2 as YFSETQ. The CDR3 DNA follows: TGCGCCAGCAGGGACAGGGGTGGTAGCACTGAAGCTTTCTTT. This codes for CASRDRGGSTEAFF. Together with reference TRBV5-1 and TRBJ1-1, the CDR3 gives the full variable domain: KAGVTQTPRYLIKTRGQQVTLSCSPISGHRSVSWYQQTPGQGLQFLFEYFSETQRNKGNFPGRFSGRQFSNSRSEMNVSTLELGDSALYLCASRDRGGSTEAFFGQGTRLTVV.